A selection of T cell receptor beta chains follows, all from one sample in a study of blood T cell repertoires in COVID-19. The assay was immunoSEQ multiplex PCR, and TCRdb's table has in-frame clones only and misses some. The sample carries around 300,000 clones, approximately 85% recorded once. Source material: peripheral blood. Receptors were obtained from a human donor in a cohort sampled during active COVID-19. Both conserved end residues are part of each CDR3. The D gene is left open where the match is weak. The listing skips clone size in some rows; elsewhere it reads once, few, many or a size class.

D gene,V gene,CDR3 length,clone size,J gene,CDR3 protein,CDR3 DNA
.,TRBV7-2,15,.,TRBJ2-7,CASSLGGDGAYEQYF,TGTGCCAGCAGCCTAGGGGGGGACGGGGCCTACGAGCAGTACTTC
.,TRBV19,13,.,TRBJ2-7,CASAGQGPYEQYF,TGTGCCAGCGCTGGTCAGGGTCCCTACGAGCAGTACTTC
.,TRBV7-9,15,.,TRBJ1-4,CASRQQGATNEKLFF,TGTGCCAGCAGACAACAGGGTGCAACTAATGAAAAACTGTTTTTT
TRBD1,TRBV7-2,15,once,TRBJ2-1,CASSKGQGAYNEQFF,TGTGCCAGCAGCAAAGGACAGGGGGCCTACAATGAGCAGTTCTTC
.,TRBV6-2/TRBV6-3,17,.,TRBJ1-5,CASSYSVTGPHNQPQHF,TGTGCCAGCAGTTACTCGGTCACAGGGCCCCACAATCAGCCCCAGCATTTT
TRBD1,TRBV18,15,once,TRBJ2-1,CASSPGQGVYGEQFF,TGTGCCAGCTCACCTGGACAGGGGGTATATGGTGAGCAGTTCTTC
.,TRBV24-1,14,.,TRBJ2-5,CATSDRRDKETQYF,TGTGCCACCAGTGACAGACGGGACAAAGAGACCCAGTACTTC
.,TRBV9,13,.,TRBJ2-3,CASSAGIADTQYF,TGTGCCAGCAGCGCAGGGATCGCAGATACGCAGTATTTT
TRBD2,TRBV18,15,.,TRBJ2-3,CASSPLAGTTDTQYF,TGTGCCAGCTCACCATTAGCGGGGACCACAGATACGCAGTATTTT
.,TRBV5-4,13,.,TRBJ2-1,CASSLRSYNEQFF,TGTGCCAGCAGCTTGCGCAGCTACAATGAGCAGTTCTTC
TRBD2,TRBV27,15,.,TRBJ2-3,CASNLAGGGTDTQYF,TGTGCCAGTAACCTAGCGGGAGGGGGGACAGATACGCAGTATTTT
TRBD2,TRBV3-1/TRBV3-2,15,.,TRBJ2-5,CASSLSSGIVETQYF,TGTGCCAGCAGCCTTTCTAGCGGGATTGTGGAGACCCAGTACTTC
.,TRBV9,16,.,TRBJ2-3,CASSANRARLTDTQYF,TGTGCCAGCAGCGCCAACAGGGCTCGGCTTACAGATACGCAGTATTTT
TRBD2,TRBV9,15,.,TRBJ2-5,CASSVGPSGQETQYF,TGTGCCAGCAGCGTGGGACCTAGCGGACAAGAGACCCAGTACTTC
.,TRBV30,13,few,TRBJ1-5,CAWSPGGNQPQHF,TGTGCCTGGTCCCCCGGGGGCAATCAGCCCCAGCATTTT
.,TRBV9,12,few,TRBJ2-3,CASRDLGDTQYF,TGTGCCAGCAGAGACTTAGGCGATACGCAGTATTTT
.,TRBV6-5,15,.,TRBJ2-5,CASSTRRTVQETQYF,TGTGCCAGCAGTACCCGCCGGACAGTACAAGAGACCCAGTACTTC
.,TRBV20-1,11,.,TRBJ1-2,CSARGIRGYTF,TGCAGTGCTCGGGGTATCCGTGGCTACACCTTC
.,TRBV5-8,15,.,TRBJ2-2,CASSWQGRNTGELFF,TGTGCCAGCAGCTGGCAGGGAAGGAACACCGGGGAGCTGTTTTTT
.,TRBV7-9,14,.,TRBJ2-5,CASSGLGGLETQYF,TGTGCCAGCAGCGGGCTAGGGGGTTTGGAGACCCAGTACTTC
.,TRBV20-1,11,.,TRBJ2-7,CSASLAVEQYF,TGCAGTGCTAGTTTAGCTGTCGAGCAGTACTTC
TRBD2,TRBV6-4,15,.,TRBJ2-3,CASSEEGGPADTQYF,TGTGCCAGCAGTGAGGAGGGAGGGCCCGCAGATACGCAGTATTTT
TRBD2,TRBV11-3,18,.,TRBJ2-7,CASSLDEVRRTSGYEQYF,TGTGCCAGCAGCTTAGATGAAGTGCGGAGGACTAGCGGCTACGAGCAGTACTTC
.,TRBV5-1,15,.,TRBJ1-2,CASSFRQAASGGYTF,TGCGCCAGCAGCTTCAGACAGGCGGCGAGTGGTGGCTACACCTTC
.,TRBV5-1,14,.,TRBJ2-3,CASSFRLAQDTQYF,TGCGCCAGCAGCTTTAGATTAGCCCAGGATACGCAGTATTTT
.,TRBV7-2,14,.,TRBJ1-2,CASSLGTDLLGYTF,TGTGCCAGCAGCTTAGGGACAGACCTCCTTGGCTACACCTTC
TRBD1,TRBV2,14,.,TRBJ1-2,CASRSEQNRGGYTF,TGTGCCAGCAGATCAGAACAGAACAGGGGAGGCTACACCTTC
.,TRBV29-1,12,few,TRBJ1-2,CSVERGSYGYTF,TGCAGCGTTGAACGGGGGTCCTATGGCTACACCTTC
TRBD2,TRBV7-9,17,.,TRBJ2-5,CASSLSSGPILQETQYF,TGTGCCAGCAGCTTATCTAGCGGACCTATATTACAAGAGACCCAGTACTTC
.,TRBV30,12,once,TRBJ2-7,CAWSLEYYEQYF,TGTGCCTGGAGTCTGGAGTACTACGAGCAGTACTTC
TRBD2,TRBV10-3,17,.,TRBJ2-3,CAISDLAGGGDTDTQYF,TGTGCCATCAGTGATCTAGCGGGAGGGGGTGACACAGATACGCAGTATTTT
TRBD2,TRBV24-1,15,.,TRBJ2-1,CATSDGTSGRNEQFF,TGTGCCACCAGTGACGGGACTAGCGGGAGGAATGAGCAGTTCTTC
.,TRBV24-1,13,.,TRBJ2-3,CATSGRGSDTQYF,TGTGCCACCAGCGGACGGGGTTCGGATACGCAGTATTTT
TRBD2,TRBV24-1,16,.,TRBJ2-1,CATSDLSTGGPNEQFF,TGTGCCACCAGTGATTTGTCGACGGGAGGGCCCAATGAGCAGTTCTTC
.,TRBV6-5,16,.,TRBJ2-1,CASSYSVGALVNEQFF,TGTGCCAGCAGTTACTCGGTGGGGGCTTTGGTCAATGAGCAGTTCTTC
TRBD2,TRBV24-1,16,.,TRBJ2-1,CATSDPQLAGVNEQFF,TGTGCCACCAGTGATCCCCAGCTAGCGGGAGTAAATGAGCAGTTCTTC
.,TRBV15,15,.,TRBJ2-1,CATSRDSDQLGEQFF,TGTGCCACCAGCAGAGATAGTGATCAGCTAGGCGAGCAGTTCTTC
TRBD2,TRBV7-2,15,.,TRBJ2-5,CASSSNLAGGETQYF,TGTGCCAGCAGCTCGAATCTAGCGGGAGGAGAGACCCAGTACTTC
TRBD1,TRBV5-6,15,once,TRBJ1-2,CASSLPGTGTTGYTF,TGTGCCAGCAGCCTACCCGGGACAGGGACGACGGGCTACACCTTC
TRBD2,TRBV7-6,14,few,TRBJ2-7,CASSLGRGAYEQYF,TGTGCCAGCAGCTTAGGGCGGGGGGCCTACGAGCAGTACTTC
.,TRBV2,14,.,TRBJ2-7,CASSDAGTVNEQYF,TGTGCCAGCAGTGATGCAGGGACTGTAAACGAGCAGTACTTC